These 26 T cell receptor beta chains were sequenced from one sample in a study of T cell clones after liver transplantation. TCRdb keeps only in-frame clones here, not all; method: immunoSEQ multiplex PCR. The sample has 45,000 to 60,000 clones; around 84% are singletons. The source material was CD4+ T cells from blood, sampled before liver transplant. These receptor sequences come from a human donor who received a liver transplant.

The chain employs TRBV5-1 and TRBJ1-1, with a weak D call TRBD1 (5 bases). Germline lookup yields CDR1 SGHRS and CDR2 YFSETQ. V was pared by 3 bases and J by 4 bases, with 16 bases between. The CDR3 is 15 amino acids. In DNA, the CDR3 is TGCGCCAGCAGCTCGGACGGGGGAGGGAGCACTGAAGCTTTCTTT. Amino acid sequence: CASSSDGGGSTEAFF.

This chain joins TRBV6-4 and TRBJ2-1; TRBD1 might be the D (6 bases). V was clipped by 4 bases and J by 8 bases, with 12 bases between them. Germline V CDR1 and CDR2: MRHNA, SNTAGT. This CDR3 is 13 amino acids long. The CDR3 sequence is CASSASGVHEQFF. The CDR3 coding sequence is TGTGCCAGCAGTGCATCAGGGGTCCATGAGCAGTTCTTC.

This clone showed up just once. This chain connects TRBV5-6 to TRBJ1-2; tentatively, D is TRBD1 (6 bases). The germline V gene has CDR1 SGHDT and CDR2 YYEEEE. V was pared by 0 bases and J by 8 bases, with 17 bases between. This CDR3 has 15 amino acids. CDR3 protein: CASSLASGDRRGYTF. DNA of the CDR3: TGTGCCAGCAGCTTGGCTTCGGGTGACAGGAGGGGCTACACCTTC. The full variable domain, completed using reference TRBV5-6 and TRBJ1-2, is DAGVTQSPTHLIKTRGQQVTLRCSPKSGHDTVSWYQQALGQGPQFIFQYYEEEERQRGNFPDRFSGHQFPNYSSELNVNALLLGDSALYLCASSLASGDRRGYTFGSGTRLTVV.

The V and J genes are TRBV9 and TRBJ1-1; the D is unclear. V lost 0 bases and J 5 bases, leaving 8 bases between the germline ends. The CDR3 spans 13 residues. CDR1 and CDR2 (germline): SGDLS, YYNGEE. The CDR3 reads CASSVAEGTEAFF. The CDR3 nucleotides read TGTGCCAGCAGCGTAGCTGAGGGTACTGAAGCTTTCTTT.

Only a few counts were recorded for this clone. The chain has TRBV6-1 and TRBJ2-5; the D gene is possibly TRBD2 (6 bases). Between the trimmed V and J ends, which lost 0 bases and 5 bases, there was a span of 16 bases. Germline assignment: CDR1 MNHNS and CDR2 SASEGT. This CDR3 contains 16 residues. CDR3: CASSEAAGQGGETQYF. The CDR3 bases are TGTGCCAGCAGTGAAGCGGCGGGGCAGGGTGGGGAGACCCAGTACTTC.

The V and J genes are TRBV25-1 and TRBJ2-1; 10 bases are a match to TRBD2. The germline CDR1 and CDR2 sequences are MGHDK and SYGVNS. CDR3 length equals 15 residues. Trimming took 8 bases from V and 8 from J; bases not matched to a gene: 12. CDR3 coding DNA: TGTGCCAGCGGCAGAGCGGGGGGGCCTTTTTATGAGCAGTTCTTC. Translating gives CASGRAGGPFYEQFF.

DNA for the CDR3: TGTGCCAGCAGCGTACGCCCCGCTGGGAACTACGAGCAGTACTTC. This translates into CASSVRPAGNYEQYF. The chain recombines TRBV9 with TRBJ2-7; no clear D gene. V gave up 1 base and J gave up 3 bases, with 14 bases separating them. This CDR3 region has 15 residues. CDR1 and CDR2 (germline): SGDLS, YYNGEE.

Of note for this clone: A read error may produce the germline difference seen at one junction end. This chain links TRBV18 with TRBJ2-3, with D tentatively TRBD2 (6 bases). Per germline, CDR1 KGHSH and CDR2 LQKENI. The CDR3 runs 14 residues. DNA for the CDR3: TGTGCCAGCTCACCGCGGGGAGGCACGGATACGCAGTATTTT. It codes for CASSPRGGTDTQYF.

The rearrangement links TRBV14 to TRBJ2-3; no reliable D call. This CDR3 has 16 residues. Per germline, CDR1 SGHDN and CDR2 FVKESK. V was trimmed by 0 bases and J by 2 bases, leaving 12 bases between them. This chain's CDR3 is CASSQDLLAITDTQYF. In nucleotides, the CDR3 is TGTGCCAGCAGCCAAGATCTTCTGGCTATCACAGATACGCAGTATTTT.

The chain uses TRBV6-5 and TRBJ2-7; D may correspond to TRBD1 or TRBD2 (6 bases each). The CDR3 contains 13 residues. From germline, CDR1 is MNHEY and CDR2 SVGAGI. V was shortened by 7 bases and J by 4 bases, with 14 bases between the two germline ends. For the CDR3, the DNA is TGTGCCAGCACGGGGGCAGCCATATACGAGCAGTACTTC. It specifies CASTGAAIYEQYF.

CDR3 loop: CASSPDMTSTDTQYF. The CDR3 coding sequence is TGTGCCAGCAGCCCAGATATGACTAGCACAGATACGCAGTATTTT. The chain is built from TRBV7-8 and TRBJ2-3; D uncertain. The CDR3 extends over 15 amino acids. Germline loops: CDR1 SGHVS, CDR2 FQNEAQ. V was cut by 5 bases and J by 0 bases, with 12 bases left in between.

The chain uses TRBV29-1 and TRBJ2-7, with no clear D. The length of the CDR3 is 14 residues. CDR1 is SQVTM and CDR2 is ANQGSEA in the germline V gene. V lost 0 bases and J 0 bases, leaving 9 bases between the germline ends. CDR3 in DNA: TGCAGCGTTGAAGATACAAGGAGCTCCTACGAGCAGTACTTC. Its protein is CSVEDTRSSYEQYF.

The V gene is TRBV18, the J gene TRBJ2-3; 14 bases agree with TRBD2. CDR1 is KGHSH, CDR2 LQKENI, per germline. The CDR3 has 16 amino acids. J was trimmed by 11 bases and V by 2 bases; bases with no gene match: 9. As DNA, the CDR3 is TGTGCCAGCTCACCAGATCGGAGGACTAGCGGGGGGAGGCAGTATTTT. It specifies CASSPDRRTSGGRQYF.

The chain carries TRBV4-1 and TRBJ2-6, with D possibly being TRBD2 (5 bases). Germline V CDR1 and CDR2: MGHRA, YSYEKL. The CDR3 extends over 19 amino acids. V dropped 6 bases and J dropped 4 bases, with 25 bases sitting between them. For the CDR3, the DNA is TGCGCCAGCAGGCGCGCGGGTGGACGCAGCCCGGGGGGGGCCAACGTCCTGACTTTC. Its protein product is CASRRAGGRSPGGANVLTF.

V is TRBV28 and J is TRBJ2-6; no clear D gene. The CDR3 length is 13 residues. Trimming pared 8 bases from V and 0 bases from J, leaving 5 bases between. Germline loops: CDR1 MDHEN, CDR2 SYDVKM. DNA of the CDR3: TGTGCCAGCCAGTCCTCTGGGGCCAACGTCCTGACTTTC. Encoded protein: CASQSSGANVLTF.

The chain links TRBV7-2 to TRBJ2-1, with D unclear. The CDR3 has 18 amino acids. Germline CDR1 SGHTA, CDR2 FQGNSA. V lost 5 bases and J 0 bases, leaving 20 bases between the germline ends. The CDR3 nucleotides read TGTGCCAGCAGCGCAGCTGACACCCGCGGAGCCTCCTACAATGAGCAGTTCTTC. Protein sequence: CASSAADTRGASYNEQFF.

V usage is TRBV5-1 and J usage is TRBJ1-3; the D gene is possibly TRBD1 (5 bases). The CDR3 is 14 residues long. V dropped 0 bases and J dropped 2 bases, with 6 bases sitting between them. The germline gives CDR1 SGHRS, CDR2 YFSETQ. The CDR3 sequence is CASSLAGAGNTIYF. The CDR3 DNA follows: TGCGCCAGCAGCTTGGCGGGGGCTGGAAACACCATATATTTT.

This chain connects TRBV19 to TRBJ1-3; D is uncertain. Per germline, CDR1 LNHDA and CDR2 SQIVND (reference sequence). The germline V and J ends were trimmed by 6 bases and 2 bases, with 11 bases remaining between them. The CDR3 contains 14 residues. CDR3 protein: CASRPTGPGNTIYF. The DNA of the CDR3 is TGTGCCAGTAGGCCCACCGGACCTGGAAACACCATATATTTT.

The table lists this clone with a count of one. The CDR3 sequence is CASSLGPISGANVLTF. The CDR3, as DNA: TGTGCCAGCAGCTTAGGCCCCATCTCAGGGGCCAACGTCCTGACTTTC. The chain recombines TRBV7-3 with TRBJ2-6; no firm D call. This CDR3 contains 16 residues. Trimming removed 2 bases from V and 4 bases from J, with 12 bases in between. Germline V lookup: CDR1 SGHTA, CDR2 FQGTGA.

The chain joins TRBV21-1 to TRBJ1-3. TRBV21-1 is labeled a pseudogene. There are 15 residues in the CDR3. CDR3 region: CASSSGACSGNTIYF. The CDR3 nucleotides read TGTGCCAGCAGCAGCGGGGCCTGCTCTGGAAACACCATATATTTT.

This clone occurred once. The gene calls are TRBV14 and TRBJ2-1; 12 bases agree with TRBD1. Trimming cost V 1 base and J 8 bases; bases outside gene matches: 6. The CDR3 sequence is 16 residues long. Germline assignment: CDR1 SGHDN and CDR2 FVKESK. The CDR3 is CASSQGPGTGGYEQFF. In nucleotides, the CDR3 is TGTGCCAGCAGCCAAGGACCCGGGACAGGGGGCTATGAGCAGTTCTTC.

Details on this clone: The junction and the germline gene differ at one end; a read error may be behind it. CDR3 sequence: CSAATSGNF. CDR3 DNA sequence: TGCAGTGCAGCCACTAGCGGGAACTTC. The chain recombines TRBV20-1 with TRBJ2-5; 10 bases align to TRBD2. The CDR3 loop spans 9 amino acids. Per the germline V gene, CDR1 is DFQATT and CDR2 is SNEGSKA (reference sequence).

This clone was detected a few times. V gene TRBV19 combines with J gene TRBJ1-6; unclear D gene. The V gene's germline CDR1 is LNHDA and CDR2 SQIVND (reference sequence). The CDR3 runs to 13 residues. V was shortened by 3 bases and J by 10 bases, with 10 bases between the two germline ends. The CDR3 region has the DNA TGTGCCAGTAGTATGGGTATACGGTCACCCCTCCACTTT. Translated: CASSMGIRSPLHF. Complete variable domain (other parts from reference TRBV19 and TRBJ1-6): DGGITQSPKYLFRKEGQNVTLSCEQNLNHDAMYWYRQDPGQGLRLIYYSQIVNDFQKGDIAEGYSVSREKKESFPLTVTSAQKNPTAFYLCASSMGIRSPLHFGNGTRLTVT.

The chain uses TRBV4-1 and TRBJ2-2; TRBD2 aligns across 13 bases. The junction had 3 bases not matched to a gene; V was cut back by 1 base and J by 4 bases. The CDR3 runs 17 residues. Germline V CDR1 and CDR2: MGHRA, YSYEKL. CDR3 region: CASSQAGTSGATGELFF. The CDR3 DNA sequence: TGCGCCAGCAGCCAAGCCGGGACTAGCGGGGCCACCGGGGAGCTGTTTTTT.

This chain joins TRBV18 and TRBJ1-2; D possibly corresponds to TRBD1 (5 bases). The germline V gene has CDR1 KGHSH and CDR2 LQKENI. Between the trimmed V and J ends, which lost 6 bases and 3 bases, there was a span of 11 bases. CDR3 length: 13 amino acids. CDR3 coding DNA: TGTGCCAGCTCGCCGACGGGGGACTATGGCTACACCTTC. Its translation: CASSPTGDYGYTF.

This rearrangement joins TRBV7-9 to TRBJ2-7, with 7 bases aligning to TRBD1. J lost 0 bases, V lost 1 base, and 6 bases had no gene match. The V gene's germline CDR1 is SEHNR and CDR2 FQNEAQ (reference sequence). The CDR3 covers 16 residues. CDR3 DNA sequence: TGTGCCAGCAGCTTAGGAACGACAGGGCCCTCCTACGAGCAGTACTTC. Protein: CASSLGTTGPSYEQYF.